This T cell receptor beta chain was obtained from a study of T cells after yellow fever vaccination. TCRdb re-analysed the 5' RACE reads in MiXCR, keeping a single row per CDR3 protein. Of some 400,000 distinct CDR3 sequences listed, under 7.5% are singletons. The CDR3 has 11 amino acids. CDR1 SGHTA and CDR2 FQGNSA come from the germline V gene. With 5 bases removed from V and 10 bases from J, the gap between germline ends came to 9 bases. The sequencing used PBMCs, collected 5 days after the yellow fever booster vaccination. The V and J genes are TRBV7-2 and TRBJ2-1; D uncertain. This sequence originates from a young man who received the YFV17D yellow fever vaccine. As DNA, the CDR3 is TGTGCCAGCAGCCGCGCTCGGGAGCAGTTCTTC. Encoded protein: CASSRAREQFF.